This TCR beta chain was sequenced in a study of beta chain features in type 1 diabetes. Broader study findings: Amplification by PCR could prefer shorter templates, with the same effect in patients and controls. Patients' naive, central memory and Treg TCRB repertoires seemed closer to one another than those of healthy donors. Insertion counts at VDJ junctions were lower in type 1 diabetes patients, who also showed more deletions there.

Turning to this clone: The antigen is not known.

The CDR3 is 17 residues long. V lost 0 bases, J lost 5 bases, and 13 bases stayed unmatched. Germline-derived CDR1 and CDR2 are SGDLS and YYNGEE. Since all of the isolated RNA was reverse transcribed, expressed TCRB transcripts were what got sequenced. Samples of naive, central memory and regulatory T cells yielded a mean of about 3.5 million reads. Only in-frame clones appear in the TCRdb table, and some are missing; sequencing was by immunoSEQ multiplex PCR. The data contain hundreds of thousands of clones, 15% to 18% of them seen just once; the ten biggest clones take up around 0.095%. Specimen: naive CD4+ T cells from blood. The receptor's source is a man aged 18 to 29 in good health. The gene calls are TRBV9 and TRBJ1-2; 7 bases agree with TRBD1. The DNA for the CDR3 is TGTGCCAGCAGCGTAGCTACCTCGACAGGGTTTCAATATGGCTACACCTTC. Its translation: CASSVATSTGFQYGYTF.